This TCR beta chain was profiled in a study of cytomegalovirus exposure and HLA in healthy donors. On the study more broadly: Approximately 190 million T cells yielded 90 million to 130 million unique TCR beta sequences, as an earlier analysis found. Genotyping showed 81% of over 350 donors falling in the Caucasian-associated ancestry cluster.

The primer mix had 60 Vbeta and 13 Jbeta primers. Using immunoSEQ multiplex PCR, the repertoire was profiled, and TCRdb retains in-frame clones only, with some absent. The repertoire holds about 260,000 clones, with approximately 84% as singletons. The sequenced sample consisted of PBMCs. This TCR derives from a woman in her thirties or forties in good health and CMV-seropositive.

For the CDR3, the DNA is TGTGCCAGCAGCCCCGACCCCCCTAGGAACGAGCAGTACTTC. Amino acid sequence: CASSPDPPRNEQYF. V usage is TRBV5-4 and J usage is TRBJ2-7; no definite D call. The V gene lost 4 bases and the J gene lost 5 bases, with 16 bases spanning the gap. The CDR3 runs to 14 residues. The V gene's germline CDR1 is SGHNT and CDR2 YYREEE (reference sequence).